A single sample is the source of the 10 T cell receptor beta chains below, sequenced in a study of T cell repertoires in cytomegalovirus infection. These receptors' targets are unknown. TCRdb redid the calling of the reads with MiXCR, one entry per CDR3 protein. The sample lists approximately 470,000 distinct CDR3 sequences, 40% to 50% occurring once. The specimen comprised cultured PBMCs, sampled from culture after CMV antigen stimulation. These receptors originate from a human donor in good health (CMV status not recorded). Some clones in this sample may be carry-over from other donors' samples.

In this sample, this clonotype turned up a few times. The V gene is TRBV12-3 or TRBV12-4, the J gene TRBJ1-1; D not certain. V lost 10 bases, J lost 9 bases, and 24 bases lay in between. The CDR3 spans 14 residues. The CDR3 sequence is CAIIPSGTIKQAFF. The CDR3 DNA reads as TGTGCCATTATCCCTTCGGGAACAATCAAGCAAGCTTTCTTT.

In its sample, this clonotype was seen once. J is TRBJ2-5 and V is TRBV7-9; 9 bases fit TRBD2. Per the germline V gene, CDR1 is SEHNR and CDR2 is FQNEAQ (reference sequence). Losses at the gene ends were 3 bases for V and 2 bases for J; bases not matched to a gene: 4. The CDR3 extends over 15 amino acids. This chain's CDR3 is CASSFLAGLQETQYF. CDR3 nucleotides: TGTGCCAGCAGCTTTCTAGCGGGGTTGCAAGAGACCCAGTACTTC.

The sample holds one count of this clonotype. This chain links TRBV12-3 or TRBV12-4 with TRBJ1-1; tentative D call: TRBD1 (5 bases). V was shortened by 1 base and J by 6 bases, with 18 bases between the two germline ends. The CDR3 contains 16 residues. The DNA of the CDR3 is TGTGCCAGCAGTTTAGGTAGTTCCCAGGGTATCGCTGAAGCTTTCTTT. Its protein is CASSLGSSQGIAEAFF.

A few counts support this clonotype. The chain links TRBV7-9 to TRBJ2-1; D is tentatively TRBD1 or TRBD2 (5 bases each). There are 12 residues in the CDR3. Trimming pared 3 bases from V and 12 bases from J, leaving 12 bases between. From germline, CDR1 is SEHNR and CDR2 FQNEAQ (reference sequence). As DNA, the CDR3 is TGTGCCAGCAGCTTGGGGGAGTCGCGGCAGTTCTTC. Translation: CASSLGESRQFF.

Only one count was recorded for this clonotype. The rearrangement links TRBV4-3 to TRBJ2-3; D is unclear. Germline CDR1 reads LGHNA; CDR2 reads YSLEER. The CDR3 sequence is 14 residues long. The ends were cut back, 0 bases at V and 12 bases at J, with 16 bases in the middle. DNA of the CDR3: TGCGCCAGCAGCCAAGAGCAGCCGGTAATAGACCAGTATTTT. Its translation is CASSQEQPVIDQYF.

This clonotype has more than one count but fewer than ten. V gene TRBV27 combines with J gene TRBJ2-7, with 8 bases fitting TRBD1. Germline CDR1 MNHEY, CDR2 SMNVEV (reference sequence). V lost 2 bases, J lost 5 bases, and 5 bases stayed unmatched. The CDR3 runs 14 residues. The CDR3 sequence is CASSLAGTGNEQYF. CDR3 sequence (DNA): TGTGCCAGCAGTTTAGCGGGGACAGGTAACGAGCAGTACTTC.

The rearrangement uses TRBV15 and TRBJ1-2, with TRBD1 matching over 10 bases. The germline V gene has CDR1 LNHNV and CDR2 YYDKDF (reference sequence). This CDR3 spans 15 amino acids. V dropped 5 bases and J dropped 9; count of bases not matched to a gene: 12. The CDR3 coding sequence is TGTGCCACCAGCGCCCGACGGACAGGGGGGTTGAGCTACACCTTC. Translated, it gives CATSARRTGGLSYTF.

In nucleotides, the CDR3 is TGTGCCATCAGTGAGTCCCTTTACGACCAGCCCCAGCATTTT. It codes for CAISESLYDQPQHF. This rearrangement joins TRBV10-3 to TRBJ1-5, with D unresolved. Germline lookup yields CDR1 ENHRY and CDR2 SYGVKD. The CDR3 totals 14 residues. V was trimmed by 0 bases and J by 7 bases, leaving 10 bases between them.

This clonotype came up many times. The chain uses TRBV7-2 and TRBJ2-3; D unclear. The length of the CDR3 is 12 residues. Trimming stripped 2 bases from V and 5 bases from J, with 5 bases between. CDR1 and CDR2 (germline): SGHTA, FQGNSA. CDR3 amino acids: CASSLRVDTQYF. CDR3 DNA sequence: TGTGCCAGCAGCTTACGAGTAGATACGCAGTATTTT. The complete variable domain, with remaining parts taken from reference TRBV7-2 and TRBJ2-3, reads GAGVSQSPSNKVTEKGKDVELRCDPISGHTALYWYRQSLGQGLEFLIYFQGNSAPDKSGLPSDRFSAERTGGSVSTLTIQRTQQEDSAVYLCASSLRVDTQYFGPGTRLTVL.

J is TRBJ1-1 and V is TRBV7-9; the D is unclear. Germline V gene lookup returns CDR1 SEHNR and CDR2 FQNEAQ (reference sequence). This CDR3 comprises 12 residues. Trimming took off 1 base at V and 10 bases at J, with 10 bases between the two ends. CDR3: CASSLVPRAAFF. In DNA form, the CDR3 reads TGTGCCAGCAGCTTAGTCCCCCGTGCAGCTTTCTTT. The complete variable domain, with remaining parts taken from reference TRBV7-9 and TRBJ1-1, reads DTGVSQNPRHKITKRGQNVTFRCDPISEHNRLYWYRQTLGQGPEFLTYFQNEAQLEKSRLLSDRFSAERPKGSFSTLEIQRTEQGDSAMYLCASSLVPRAAFFGQGTRLTVV.